A selection of T cell receptor beta chains follows, all from one sample in a study of T cell repertoires in cytomegalovirus infection. No antigen has been assigned to these receptors. One entry per CDR3 protein results from TCRdb running MiXCR on the reads. This sample has fewer than 650,000 distinct CDR3 sequences; approximately 40% occur once, and the top ten carry more than 40%. The material was cultured PBMCs, obtained from culture after CMV antigen stimulation. All receptors derive from a human donor in good health (CMV status not recorded). Some clones in this sample may be carry-over from other donors' samples. Both conserved end residues are part of each CDR3. The order of the fields is D gene, clone size, J gene, V gene, CDR3 protein, CDR3 DNA. A D gene is named only where the DNA matches it firmly. Size is stated for part of the rows, as once, few or many counts, or as a class when the clone is expanded.

D: NA
size: NA
J: TRBJ2-2
V: TRBV4-3
CDR3: CASSQGTGRETGELFF
DNA: TGCGCCAGCAGCCAAGGGACGGGACGGGAAACCGGGGAGCTGTTTTTT

D: TRBD1
size: many
J: TRBJ2-7
V: TRBV7-8
CDR3: CASTGQGTYEQYF
DNA: TGTGCCAGCACCGGACAGGGGACCTACGAGCAGTACTTC

D: NA
size: NA
J: TRBJ2-1
V: TRBV11-2
CDR3: CASSLHPPGGTYNEQFF
DNA: TGTGCCAGCAGCCTGCACCCTCCAGGGGGGACCTACAATGAGCAGTTCTTC

D: NA
size: NA
J: TRBJ1-5
V: TRBV12-3/TRBV12-4
CDR3: CASSPKMGGGNQPQHF
DNA: TGTGCCAGCAGTCCCAAGATGGGGGGGGGAAATCAGCCCCAGCATTTT

D: TRBD2
size: few
J: TRBJ2-7
V: TRBV27
CDR3: CASSRWGLAGGPREGSYEQYF
DNA: TGTGCCAGCAGTCGATGGGGACTAGCGGGAGGGCCAAGGGAAGGGAGTTACGAGCAGTACTTC

D: TRBD1
size: NA
J: TRBJ2-2
V: TRBV7-9
CDR3: CASSFYRGITGELFF
DNA: TGTGCCAGCAGCTTCTACAGGGGGATAACCGGGGAGCTGTTTTTT

D: NA
size: few
J: TRBJ2-1
V: TRBV12-3/TRBV12-4
CDR3: CASSSGVANEQFF
DNA: TGTGCCAGCAGTTCGGGGGTGGCGAATGAGCAGTTCTTC

D: NA
size: few
J: TRBJ1-1
V: TRBV18
CDR3: CASSPLTGTAFF
DNA: TGTGCCAGCTCACCACTAACAGGGACGGCTTTCTTT

D: NA
size: many
J: TRBJ2-5
V: TRBV7-2
CDR3: CASSSAPLKTQYF
DNA: TGTGCCAGCAGCTCAGCACCGTTGAAGACCCAGTACTTC

D: NA
size: NA
J: TRBJ1-5
V: TRBV6-1
CDR3: CASSEWGNSNQPQHF
DNA: TGTGCCAGCAGTGAATGGGGGAATAGCAATCAGCCCCAGCATTTT

D: TRBD1
size: few
J: TRBJ2-5
V: TRBV7-6
CDR3: CASSYGQGVETQYF
DNA: TGTGCCAGCAGCTATGGACAGGGCGTGGAGACCCAGTACTTC

D: TRBD2
size: many
J: TRBJ2-3
V: TRBV7-2
CDR3: CASSLGVLAGDTQYF
DNA: TGTGCCAGCAGCTTAGGCGTACTAGCGGGCGATACGCAGTATTTT

D: TRBD1
size: NA
J: TRBJ2-7
V: TRBV7-2
CDR3: CASSLRGPSSYEQYF
DNA: TGTGCCAGCAGCTTAAGGGGGCCCAGCTCCTACGAGCAGTACTTC

D: NA
size: NA
J: TRBJ1-4
V: TRBV7-4
CDR3: CAIDRSNEKLFF
DNA: TGTGCCATTGACAGATCCAATGAAAAACTGTTTTTT

D: NA
size: NA
J: TRBJ2-7
V: TRBV12-3/TRBV12-4
CDR3: CASSLGYFPYEQYF
DNA: TGTGCCAGCAGTTTAGGCTACTTTCCCTACGAGCAGTACTTC

D: TRBD2
size: few
J: TRBJ2-4
V: TRBV12-3/TRBV12-4
CDR3: CASSPSGEVKNIQYF
DNA: TGTGCCAGCAGTCCAAGCGGGGAGGTCAAAAACATTCAGTACTTC

D: NA
size: NA
J: TRBJ2-1
V: TRBV6-1
CDR3: CASSEERDNEQFF
DNA: TGTGCCAGCAGTGAAGAACGGGACAATGAGCAGTTCTTC

D: NA
size: NA
J: TRBJ2-1
V: TRBV19
CDR3: CASSMVRGRSNEQFF
DNA: TGTGCCAGTAGTATGGTCAGGGGGAGGAGTAATGAGCAGTTCTTC

D: NA
size: NA
J: TRBJ2-2
V: TRBV6-1
CDR3: CASTPLRAGELFF
DNA: NA

D: NA
size: few
J: TRBJ2-3
V: TRBV12-3/TRBV12-4
CDR3: CASSFLLRTQYF
DNA: TGTGCCAGCAGTTTCCTACTTAGGACGCAGTATTTT

D: TRBD1
size: few
J: TRBJ2-7
V: TRBV7-8
CDR3: CASSPRDRRSYEQYF
DNA: TGTGCCAGCAGCCCCCGGGACAGGAGGTCCTACGAGCAGTACTTC

D: TRBD2
size: few
J: TRBJ2-7
V: TRBV7-6
CDR3: CASSTGPGTSGDYEQYF
DNA: TGTGCCAGCAGCACAGGACCCGGGACTAGCGGTGACTACGAGCAGTACTTC

D: NA
size: NA
J: TRBJ1-1
V: TRBV7-2
CDR3: CASIQNTEAFF
DNA: TGTGCCAGCATCCAGAACACTGAAGCTTTCTTT

D: TRBD1
size: few
J: TRBJ2-2
V: TRBV6-2/TRBV6-3
CDR3: CASSTGQGWTGELFF
DNA: TGTGCCAGCAGCACGGGACAGGGCTGGACCGGGGAGCTGTTTTTT

D: TRBD2
size: NA
J: TRBJ2-1
V: TRBV19
CDR3: CASSITLAGGKEQFF
DNA: TGTGCCAGTAGTATCACCCTAGCGGGAGGGAAAGAGCAGTTCTTC

D: NA
size: NA
J: TRBJ2-1
V: TRBV7-9
CDR3: CASITRGAYNEQFF
DNA: TGTGCCAGCATCACCCGCGGGGCGTACAATGAGCAGTTCTTC

D: TRBD1
size: once
J: TRBJ1-6
V: TRBV6-1
CDR3: CASSELGGTGNSPLHF
DNA: TGTGCCAGCAGTGAATTGGGGGGGACAGGGAATTCACCCCTCCACTTT

D: NA
size: NA
J: TRBJ1-1
V: TRBV2
CDR3: CASSEGGGRGTEAFF
DNA: TGTGCCAGCAGTGAAGGTGGGGGAAGGGGCACTGAAGCTTTCTTT

D: NA
size: few
J: TRBJ1-2
V: TRBV12-3/TRBV12-4
CDR3: CASSYRGTFYGYTF
DNA: TGTGCCAGCAGTTATAGGGGCACTTTCTATGGCTACACCTTC

D: NA
size: NA
J: TRBJ2-1
V: TRBV20-1
CDR3: CSAKPPDWANEQFF
DNA: TGCAGTGCTAAACCACCAGACTGGGCCAATGAGCAGTTCTTC

D: NA
size: NA
J: TRBJ2-5
V: TRBV4-2
CDR3: CASSQAHAETQYF
DNA: TGTGCCAGCAGCCAGGCTCATGCTGAGACCCAGTACTTC

D: NA
size: few
J: TRBJ2-1
V: TRBV19
CDR3: CASSIDRGNEQFF
DNA: TGTGCCAGTAGTATAGATAGGGGGAATGAGCAGTTCTTC

D: NA
size: few
J: TRBJ1-2
V: TRBV19
CDR3: CASSNRDPWGYTF
DNA: TGTGCCAGTAGCAACCGGGACCCCTGGGGCTACACCTTC

D: NA
size: NA
J: TRBJ2-1
V: TRBV20-1
CDR3: CSARRVDEQFF
DNA: TGCAGTGCTCGAAGAGTAGATGAGCAGTTCTTC

D: NA
size: NA
J: TRBJ1-2
V: TRBV12-3/TRBV12-4
CDR3: CASSQVLLPYGYTF
DNA: TGTGCCAGCAGTCAGGTGTTACTACCCTATGGCTACACCTTC

D: NA
size: NA
J: TRBJ1-1
V: TRBV6-6
CDR3: CASAEVWDTEAFF
DNA: TGTGCCAGCGCGGAAGTGTGGGACACTGAAGCTTTCTTT

D: TRBD2
size: NA
J: TRBJ2-1
V: TRBV7-3
CDR3: CASSLTVTSAHNEQFF
DNA: TGTGCCAGCAGTTTAACCGTGACTAGCGCCCACAATGAGCAGTTCTTC

D: NA
size: NA
J: TRBJ1-6
V: TRBV7-2
CDR3: CASSLDRVGWENSPLHF
DNA: TGTGCCAGCAGCTTAGATAGGGTTGGTTGGGAGAATTCACCCCTCCACTTT

D: TRBD2
size: few
J: TRBJ2-1
V: TRBV20-1
CDR3: CSARVLAEENEQFF
DNA: TGCAGTGCTAGAGTTCTAGCGGAGGAGAATGAGCAGTTCTTC

D: NA
size: NA
J: TRBJ2-7
V: TRBV19
CDR3: CASSPLRDRGGEQYF
DNA: TGTGCCAGTAGTCCACTCCGGGACAGAGGAGGGGAGCAGTACTTC

D: NA
size: NA
J: TRBJ2-2
V: TRBV19
CDR3: CASSIVGNTGELFF
DNA: TGTGCCAGTAGTATCGTGGGGAACACCGGGGAGCTGTTTTTT

D: NA
size: NA
J: TRBJ2-3
V: TRBV5-5
CDR3: CASSFPTDTQYF
DNA: TGTGCCAGCAGCTTCCCTACAGATACGCAGTATTTT

D: TRBD1
size: NA
J: TRBJ1-1
V: TRBV2
CDR3: CASTRLGQTNTEAFF
DNA: TGTGCCAGCACCCGCCTGGGACAGACAAACACTGAAGCTTTCTTT

D: TRBD1
size: few
J: TRBJ1-5
V: TRBV7-8
CDR3: CASSTRQGGSNQPQHF
DNA: TGTGCCAGCAGCACCAGACAGGGGGGGAGCAATCAGCCCCAGCATTTT

D: NA
size: few
J: TRBJ2-7
V: TRBV6-5
CDR3: CASSYSAGGIQSYEQYF
DNA: TGTGCCAGCAGTTATTCGGCCGGAGGGATACAATCCTACGAGCAGTACTTC

D: TRBD2
size: few
J: TRBJ2-1
V: TRBV11-2
CDR3: CASSLFSGSYNEQFF
DNA: TGTGCCAGCAGCCTATTTAGCGGGTCCTACAATGAGCAGTTCTTC

D: NA
size: many
J: TRBJ1-5
V: TRBV7-2
CDR3: CASSLAPQGFSNQPQHF
DNA: TGTGCCAGCAGCTTAGCGCCTCAAGGATTTAGCAATCAGCCCCAGCATTTT

D: TRBD1
size: few
J: TRBJ2-4
V: TRBV5-5
CDR3: CASSMKGDRLLAKNIQYF
DNA: TGTGCCAGCAGCATGAAGGGGGACAGACTCCTAGCCAAAAACATTCAGTACTTC

D: NA
size: few
J: TRBJ2-2
V: TRBV19
CDR3: CATRGAGELFF
DNA: TGTGCCACCCGGGGCGCCGGGGAGCTGTTTTTT

D: TRBD1
size: few
J: TRBJ1-1
V: TRBV7-2
CDR3: CASSRQGVAGTEAFF
DNA: TGTGCCAGCAGCCGACAGGGGGTTGCGGGCACTGAAGCTTTCTTT

D: NA
size: NA
J: TRBJ2-7
V: TRBV6-6
CDR3: CASSPGPRRGTYEQYF
DNA: TGTGCCAGCAGTCCCGGACCCCGGCGGGGCACCTACGAGCAGTACTTC

D: NA
size: few
J: TRBJ2-1
V: TRBV7-6
CDR3: CASSLEGLDNEQFF
DNA: TGTGCCAGCAGCTTAGAGGGCCTCGACAATGAGCAGTTCTTC